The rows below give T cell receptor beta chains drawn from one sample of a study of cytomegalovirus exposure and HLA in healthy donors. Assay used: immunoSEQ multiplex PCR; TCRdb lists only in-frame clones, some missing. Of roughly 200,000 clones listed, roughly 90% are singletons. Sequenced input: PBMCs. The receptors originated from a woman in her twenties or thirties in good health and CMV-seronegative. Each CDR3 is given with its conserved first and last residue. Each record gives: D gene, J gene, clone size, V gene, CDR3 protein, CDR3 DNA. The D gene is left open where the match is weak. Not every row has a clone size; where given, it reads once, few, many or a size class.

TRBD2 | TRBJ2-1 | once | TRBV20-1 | CSAGTRNEQFF | TGCAGTGCTGGGACTAGAAATGAGCAGTTCTTC
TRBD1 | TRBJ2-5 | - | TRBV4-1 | CASSPGQGPVGGQYF | TGCGCCAGCAGCCCGGGACAGGGTCCCGTAGGGGGCCAGTACTTC
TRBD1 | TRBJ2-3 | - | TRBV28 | CASSFRGTGTTDTQYF | TGTGCCAGCAGTTTTAGGGGGACAGGGACCACAGATACGCAGTATTTT
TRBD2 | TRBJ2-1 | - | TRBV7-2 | CASSLATSGYNEQFF | TGTGCCAGCAGCTTAGCGACTAGCGGATACAATGAGCAGTTCTTC
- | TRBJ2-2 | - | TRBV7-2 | CASSFRQVNTGELFF | TGTGCCAGCAGCTTTAGACAGGTGAACACCGGGGAGCTGTTTTTT
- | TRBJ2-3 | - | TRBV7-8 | CASSLAQTDTQYF | TGTGCCAGCAGCTTAGCGCAGACAGATACGCAGTATTTT
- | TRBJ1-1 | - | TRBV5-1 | CASSIRQDQNTEAFF | TGCGCCAGCAGCATAAGACAGGATCAGAACACTGAAGCTTTCTTT
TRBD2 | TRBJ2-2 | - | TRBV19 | CASSILPSGAGELFF | TGTGCCAGTAGTATCCTACCTAGCGGGGCCGGGGAGCTGTTTTTT
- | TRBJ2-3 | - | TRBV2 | CASSPLRSDTQYF | TGTGCCAGCAGTCCTCTGCGATCAGATACGCAGTATTTT
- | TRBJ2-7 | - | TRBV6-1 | CASRLTGLDEQYF | TGTGCCAGCAGACTTACAGGGTTGGACGAGCAGTACTTC
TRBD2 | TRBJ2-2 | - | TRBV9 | CASSVASGGTGELFF | TGTGCCAGCAGCGTAGCCAGCGGGGGGACCGGGGAGCTGTTTTTT
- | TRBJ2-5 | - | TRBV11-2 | CASSLGMQEETQYF | TGTGCCAGCAGCTTAGGGATGCAGGAAGAGACCCAGTACTTC
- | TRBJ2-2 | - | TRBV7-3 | CASSLIGTPNTGELFF | TGTGCCAGCAGTCTGATCGGGACTCCAAACACCGGGGAGCTGTTTTTT
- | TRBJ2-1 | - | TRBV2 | CASSRTRDFWQFF | TGTGCCAGCAGTCGTACCCGGGACTTTTGGCAGTTCTTC
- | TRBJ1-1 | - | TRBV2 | CASSGGQLRNTEAFF | TGTGCCAGCAGTGGAGGACAGTTGAGGAACACTGAAGCTTTCTTT
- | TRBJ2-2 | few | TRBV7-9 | CASQRGQLNTGELFF | TGTGCCAGCCAGCGCGGTCAACTTAACACCGGGGAGCTGTTTTTT
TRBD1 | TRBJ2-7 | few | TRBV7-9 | CASSARDRAYEQYF | TGTGCCAGCAGCGCACGGGACAGAGCCTACGAGCAGTACTTC
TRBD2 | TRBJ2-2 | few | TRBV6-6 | CASKERRETGELFF | TGTGCCAGCAAGGAGCGGCGGGAGACCGGGGAGCTGTTTTTT
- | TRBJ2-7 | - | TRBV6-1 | CASSEGSWAEDDYEQYF | TGTGCCAGCAGTGAGGGGAGCTGGGCAGAGGATGACTACGAGCAGTACTTC
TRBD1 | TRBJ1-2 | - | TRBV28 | CASSPIDRAPVYGYTF | TGTGCCAGCAGTCCTATCGACAGGGCCCCAGTCTATGGCTACACCTTC
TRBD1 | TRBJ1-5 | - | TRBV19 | CASSTLDRGSNQPQHF | TGTGCCAGTAGTACCTTGGACAGGGGAAGCAATCAGCCCCAGCATTTT
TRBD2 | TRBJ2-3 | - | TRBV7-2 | CASSVTSGSTDTQYF | TGTGCCAGCAGCGTGACTAGCGGGAGCACAGATACGCAGTATTTT
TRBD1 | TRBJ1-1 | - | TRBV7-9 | CASSPGQGGRTEAFF | TGTGCCAGCAGCCCGGGACAGGGAGGTAGGACTGAAGCTTTCTTT
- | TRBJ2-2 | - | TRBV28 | CASSSIFRHTNTGELFF | TGTGCCAGCAGTTCCATCTTCAGACATACTAACACCGGGGAGCTGTTTTTT
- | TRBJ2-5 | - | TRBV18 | CASSPLTGSQETQYF | TGTGCCAGCTCACCCTTGACAGGATCCCAAGAGACCCAGTACTTC
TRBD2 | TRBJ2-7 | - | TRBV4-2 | CASSQASGGITYEQYF | TGTGCCAGCAGCCAGGCTAGCGGGGGGATTACCTACGAGCAGTACTTC
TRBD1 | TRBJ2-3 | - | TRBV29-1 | CSYTPGTADTDTQYF | TGCAGCTATACACCCGGGACAGCAGACACAGATACGCAGTATTTT
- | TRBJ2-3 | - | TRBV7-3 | CASSLNGGTDTQYF | TGTGCCAGCAGCTTAAACGGAGGCACAGATACGCAGTATTTT
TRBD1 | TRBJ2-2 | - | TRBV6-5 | CASSYWGQRTGELFF | TGTGCCAGCAGTTACTGGGGACAGAGGACCGGGGAGCTGTTTTTT
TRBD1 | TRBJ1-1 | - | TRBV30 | CAWRDPTGQGAEYRTEAFF | TGTGCCTGGAGGGACCCCACGGGACAGGGGGCAGAATATCGAACTGAAGCTTTCTTT
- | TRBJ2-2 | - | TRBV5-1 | CASSYGGEWRGRTGELFF | TGCGCCAGCAGCTATGGGGGCGAGTGGAGGGGGCGAACCGGGGAGCTGTTTTTT
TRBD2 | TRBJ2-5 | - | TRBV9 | CASSVEGLAGVGETQYF | TGTGCCAGCAGCGTAGAGGGACTAGCGGGAGTGGGAGAGACCCAGTACTTC
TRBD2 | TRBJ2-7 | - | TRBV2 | CASSEAPREGHEQYF | TGTGCCAGCAGTGAAGCACCTCGGGAGGGGCACGAGCAGTACTTC
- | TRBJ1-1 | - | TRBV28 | CASKGGRAFF | TGTGCCAGCAAAGGGGGACGAGCTTTCTTT
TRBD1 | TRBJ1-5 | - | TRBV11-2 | CASSFGGGRDQPQHF | TGTGCCAGCAGCTTCGGAGGGGGCAGGGATCAGCCCCAGCATTTT
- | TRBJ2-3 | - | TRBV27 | CASSLFVADTQYF | TGTGCCAGCAGTTTATTTGTAGCAGATACGCAGTATTTT
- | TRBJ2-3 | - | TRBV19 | CATRGGSKIATQYF | TGTGCCACTAGAGGGGGTAGTAAGATTGCTACGCAGTATTTT
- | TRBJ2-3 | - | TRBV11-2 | CASSTDPRGSTDTQYF | TGTGCCAGCAGCACCGACCCCAGAGGGAGCACAGATACGCAGTATTTT
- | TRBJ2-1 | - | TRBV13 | CASRRMGGNNEQFF | TGTGCCAGCAGACGTATGGGGGGAAACAATGAGCAGTTCTTC
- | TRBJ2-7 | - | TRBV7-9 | CASSTADGYGEQYF | TGTGCCAGCAGCACCGCTGACGGCTACGGGGAGCAGTACTTC
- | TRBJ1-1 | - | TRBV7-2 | CASSLGGQGVAFF | TGTGCCAGCAGCTTAGGAGGTCAAGGGGTGGCTTTCTTT
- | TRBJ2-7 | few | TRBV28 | CASSTPGSSYEQYF | TGTGCCAGCTCAACTCCCGGGAGCTCCTACGAGCAGTACTTC
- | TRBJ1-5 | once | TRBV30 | CAWSGSGDQPQHF | TGTGCCTGGAGTGGGTCAGGCGATCAGCCCCAGCATTTT
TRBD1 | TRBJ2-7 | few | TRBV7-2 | CASSHTGQGVYEQYF | TGTGCCAGCAGCCACACGGGACAGGGAGTATACGAGCAGTACTTC
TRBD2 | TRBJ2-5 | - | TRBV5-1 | CASSPRGSERGGETQYF | TGCGCCAGCAGCCCCCGAGGATCGGAAAGGGGAGGGGAGACCCAGTACTTC
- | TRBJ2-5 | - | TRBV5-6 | CASSLVRETQYF | TGTGCCAGCAGCTTGGTACGGGAGACCCAGTACTTC
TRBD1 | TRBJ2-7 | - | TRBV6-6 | CASTGQGILPYEQYF | TGTGCCAGCACCGGACAGGGTATCCTTCCCTACGAGCAGTACTTC
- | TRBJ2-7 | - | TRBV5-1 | CASSLTDLPYEQYF | TGCGCCAGCAGCTTGACAGACCTTCCCTACGAGCAGTACTTC
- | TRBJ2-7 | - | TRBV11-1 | CASSLVGGHNYEQYF | TGTGCCAGCAGCTTAGTAGGAGGGCACAACTACGAGCAGTACTTC
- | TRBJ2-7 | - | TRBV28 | CASRMGASYEQYF | TGTGCCAGCAGGATGGGGGCCTCCTACGAGCAGTACTTC
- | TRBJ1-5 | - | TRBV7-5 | CARSLPAGDRQPQHF | TGTGCCAGAAGCCTCCCCGCAGGGGACCGTCAGCCCCAGCATTTT
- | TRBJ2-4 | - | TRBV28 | CASNAGALAKNIQYF | TGTGCCAGCAACGCAGGGGCTCTAGCCAAAAACATTCAGTACTTC
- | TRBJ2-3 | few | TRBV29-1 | CSVEAHRVRAQYF | TGCAGCGTTGAAGCGCACAGAGTAAGAGCGCAGTATTTT
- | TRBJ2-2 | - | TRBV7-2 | CASSRDGGWAGELFF | TGTGCCAGCAGCCGGGACGGAGGGTGGGCCGGAGAGCTGTTTTTT
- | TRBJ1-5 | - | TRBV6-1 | CASSVSADSNQPQHF | TGTGCCAGCAGTGTAAGCGCAGATAGCAATCAGCCCCAGCATTTT
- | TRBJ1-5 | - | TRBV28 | CASSPPRRDRQPQHF | TGTGCCAGCAGTCCCCCCCGCAGGGATCGACAGCCCCAGCATTTT
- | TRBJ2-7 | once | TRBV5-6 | CASSLLGGHLYEQYF | TGTGCCAGCAGCTTATTAGGGGGACATCTCTACGAGCAGTACTTC
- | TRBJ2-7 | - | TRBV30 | CAWTGDSYEQYF | TGTGCCTGGACAGGGGACTCCTACGAGCAGTACTTC
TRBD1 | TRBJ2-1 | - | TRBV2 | CASSPLQGANNEQFF | TGTGCCAGCAGCCCCTTACAGGGGGCGAACAATGAGCAGTTCTTC